The 23 T cell receptor beta chains below all came from one sample that was sequenced in a study of early T cells in non-severe SARS-CoV-2 infection. TCRdb recomputed calls from the 5' RACE reads with MiXCR, one row per CDR3 protein. The table shows tens of thousands of distinct CDR3 sequences, with roughly an eighth occurring only once. Sample: whole blood. All receptors derive from an adult who was a healthcare worker with PCR-confirmed SARS-CoV-2 infection or an uninfected control (not recorded which).

This clonotype was counted at least ten times. The junction departs from germline at one end; a sequencing error may be responsible. J is TRBJ1-3 and V is TRBV7-2; D not resolved. Germline CDR1 SGHTA, CDR2 FQGNSA. CDR3 length equals 13 residues. CDR3 in DNA: TGTGCCAGCAGCTTAGAGTCTGAAAACACCATATATTTT. Its protein product is CASSLESENTIYF. The variable domain in full, with the rest retrieved from reference TRBV7-2 and TRBJ1-3, is GAGVSQSPSNKVTEKGKDVELRCDPISGHTALYWYRQSLGQGLEFLIYFQGNSAPDKSGLPSDRFSAERTGGSVSTLTIQRTQQEDSAVYLCASSLESENTIYFGEGSWLTVV.

CDR3 sequence (DNA): TGTGCCAGCAGCTTAGTAACTGGACAGGGAAGGGAGCAGTACTTC. It yields the protein CASSLVTGQGREQYF. The chain carries TRBV7-6 and TRBJ2-7; 8 positions match TRBD1. This CDR3 comprises 15 residues. Losses at the gene ends were 1 base for V and 7 bases for J; bases not matched to a gene: 9. CDR1 and CDR2 from the germline V gene are SGHVS and FNYEAQ.

The J gene is TRBJ1-4, the V gene TRBV29-1; D remains unclear. The ends were cut back, 4 bases at V and 8 bases at J, with 8 bases in the middle. Germline CDR1 and CDR2: SQVTM and ANQGSEA. This CDR3 is 11 amino acids long. CDR3 DNA: TGCAGCGTTGGTGGTGCGGAAAAACTGTTTTTT. Protein: CSVGGAEKLFF.

In its sample, this clonotype was seen many times. V usage is TRBV7-9 and J usage is TRBJ1-2; the D gene is possibly TRBD1 (5 bases). The V end was cut by 8 bases, the J end by 2 bases, with 18 bases between. Per germline, CDR1 SEHNR and CDR2 FQNEAQ (reference sequence). The CDR3 is 15 amino acids. The CDR3 bases are TGTGCCAGCTCCTACGGGGACGGGGGAAACTATGGCTACACCTTC. Amino acids: CASSYGDGGNYGYTF.

The chain combines TRBV10-2 with TRBJ2-2, with TRBD2 identical over 14 bases. This CDR3 is 16 amino acids long. Trimming cost V 6 bases and J 7 bases; bases outside gene matches: 7. Germline V lookup: CDR1 WSHSY, CDR2 SAAADI. CDR3 in amino acids: CASRATSGGAFGELFF. In DNA form, the CDR3 reads TGCGCCAGCAGGGCGACTAGCGGGGGGGCCTTCGGGGAGCTGTTTTTT.

This clonotype appeared many times. CDR3 nucleotides: TGTGCCAGCAGTTTAGGGGCCAGCGGGGGGACCTACGAGCAGTACTTC. This sequence encodes CASSLGASGGTYEQYF. The V gene is TRBV12-3 or TRBV12-4, the J gene TRBJ2-7; TRBD2 matches at 9 bases. J was trimmed by 2 bases and V by 1 base; bases with no gene match: 6. The length of the CDR3 is 16 residues.

This clonotype was picked up many times. The V gene is TRBV5-1, the J gene TRBJ2-3, with a possible D match to TRBD1 (6 bases). The length of the CDR3 is 14 residues. V was pared by 4 bases and J by 2 bases, with 11 bases between. Per germline, CDR1 SGHRS and CDR2 YFSETQ. The DNA for the CDR3 is TGCGCCAGCAGCCAGGACAGCTACACAGATACGCAGTATTTT. Translated, it gives CASSQDSYTDTQYF. Looking up the rest from reference TRBV5-1 and TRBJ2-3 gives the full variable domain: KAGVTQTPRYLIKTRGQQVTLSCSPISGHRSVSWYQQTPGQGLQFLFEYFSETQRNKGNFPGRFSGRQFSNSRSEMNVSTLELGDSALYLCASSQDSYTDTQYFGPGTRLTVL.

This clonotype is termed medium-sized. V usage is TRBV2 and J usage is TRBJ2-7; 12 bases are a match to TRBD1. The CDR3 contains 14 residues. CDR1 SNHLY and CDR2 FYNNEI come from the germline V gene. V lost 10 bases, J lost 7 bases, and 11 bases stayed unmatched. This CDR3 is CATSLGQGAREQYF. CDR3 bases: TGTGCCACTAGCCTGGGACAGGGGGCGAGGGAGCAGTACTTC.

This clonotype was detected a few times. CDR3 coding DNA: TGTGCCAGCAGTGAAGCGCGCGGTCTAGCGGGTGAGACCCAGTACTTC. Residues: CASSEARGLAGETQYF. The V call is TRBV2, the J call TRBJ2-5; the match to TRBD2 covers 8 bases. J gave up 5 bases and V 0 bases, and 8 bases lay outside the gene matches. Germline CDR1 reads SNHLY; CDR2 reads FYNNEI. This CDR3 has 16 amino acids.

This clonotype appeared a few times. This chain links TRBV30 with TRBJ1-6, with TRBD1 identical over 10 bases. This CDR3 is 18 amino acids long. Germline V gene data show CDR1 as GTSNPN and CDR2 as SVGIG (reference sequence). Trimming removed 5 bases from V and 4 bases from J; junction bases left unmatched: 14. CDR3 DNA sequence: TGTGCCTGGCAGGGGGGCGCGACAGGGGGCCTGTATAATTCACCCCTCCACTTT. This encodes CAWQGGATGGLYNSPLHF. The full variable domain, completed using reference TRBV30 and TRBJ1-6, is SQTIHQWPATLVQPVGSPLSLECTVEGTSNPNLYWYRQAAGRGLQLLFYSVGIGQISSEVPQNLSASRPQDRQFILSSKKLLLSDSGFYLCAWQGGATGGLYNSPLHFGNGTRLTVT.

V gene TRBV6-6 combines with J gene TRBJ2-3; D possibly matches TRBD1 or TRBD2 (5 bases each). Between the trimmed V and J ends, which lost 7 bases and 5 bases, there was a span of 13 bases. CDR3 length equals 13 residues. Per germline, CDR1 MNHNY and CDR2 SVGAGI (reference sequence). CDR3 loop: CASTPGGGDTQYF. In DNA, the CDR3 is TGTGCCAGCACCCCCGGTGGGGGAGATACGCAGTATTTT.

This rearrangement joins TRBV9 to TRBJ1-1, with 9 bases that match TRBD1. Germline values: CDR1 SGDLS, CDR2 YYNGEE. V was pared by 3 bases and J by 5 bases, with 8 bases of the junction left unmatched. The CDR3 covers 15 residues. CDR3 sequence: CASSAWTGVATEAFF. CDR3 DNA: TGTGCCAGCAGCGCATGGACAGGGGTGGCGACTGAAGCTTTCTTT.

This clonotype was picked up a small number of times. V gene TRBV7-8 combines with J gene TRBJ2-7; weak D call: TRBD1 (7 bases). Trimming stripped 4 bases from V and 5 bases from J, with 24 bases between. Germline V CDR1 and CDR2: SGHVS, FQNEAQ. The CDR3 covers 17 residues. CDR3: CASSSTPRGTENHEQYF. The CDR3 nucleotides read TGTGCCAGCAGCTCAACCCCCCGCGGGACAGAGAACCACGAGCAGTACTTC.

This clonotype showed up many times. The rearrangement joins TRBV27 to TRBJ1-4; 7 bases are a match to TRBD1. The CDR3 is 14 residues long. Germline V CDR1 and CDR2: MNHEY, SMNVEV (reference sequence). J gave up 6 bases and V 4 bases, and 5 bases lay outside the gene matches. CDR3 protein: CASSYTGAHEKLFF. CDR3 sequence (DNA): TGTGCCAGCAGTTATACAGGGGCTCATGAAAAACTGTTTTTT.

A few counts support this clonotype. The chain is built from TRBV3-1 and TRBJ1-3; 7 bases fit TRBD1. With 2 bases clipped from V and 3 bases from J, the junction kept 10 bases outside the gene matches. The CDR3 consists of 17 residues. Germline V CDR1 and CDR2: LGHDT, YNNKEL (reference sequence). In nucleotides, the CDR3 is TGTGCCAGCAGCCAACTTCCAGGGGGAGTAGGTGGAAACACCATATATTTT. Translation gives CASSQLPGGVGGNTIYF.

The rearrangement uses TRBV5-1 and TRBJ1-4; D possibly corresponds to TRBD1 (6 bases). V was pared by 2 bases and J by 7 bases, with 15 bases between. This CDR3 has 15 amino acids. Germline-derived CDR1 and CDR2 are SGHRS and YFSETQ. CDR3 in amino acids: CASSLQGAGSEKLFF. DNA for the CDR3: TGCGCCAGCAGCTTACAGGGAGCAGGTTCTGAAAAACTGTTTTTT. Looking up the rest from reference TRBV5-1 and TRBJ1-4 gives the full variable domain: KAGVTQTPRYLIKTRGQQVTLSCSPISGHRSVSWYQQTPGQGLQFLFEYFSETQRNKGNFPGRFSGRQFSNSRSEMNVSTLELGDSALYLCASSLQGAGSEKLFFGSGTQLSVL.

This clonotype came up many times. The CDR3 is CASSLGGANGQSSPLHF. The CDR3 DNA is TGTGCCAGCAGCTTGGGGGGCGCGAATGGGCAAAGTTCACCCCTCCACTTT. The chain links TRBV5-4 to TRBJ1-6, with a weak D call TRBD1 (5 bases). This CDR3 contains 17 residues. From germline, CDR1 is SGHNT and CDR2 YYREEE (reference sequence). Trimming cost V 0 bases and J 9 bases, with 19 bases left between them.

The J gene is TRBJ1-1, the V gene TRBV7-2, with a tentative D call TRBD1 (5 bases). Germline V gene lookup returns CDR1 SGHTA and CDR2 FQGNSA. V gave up 1 base and J gave up 4 bases, with 13 bases separating them. The CDR3 contains 15 residues. The CDR3 region has the DNA TGTGCCAGCAGCTTAGGGACATCCCGGGCCACTGAAGCTTTCTTT. This sequence encodes CASSLGTSRATEAFF.

The chain employs TRBV5-1 and TRBJ1-1, with D unclear. CDR3 size: 13 residues. Trimming shortened V by 1 base and J by 3 bases, and 7 bases separated the two germline ends. CDR1 is SGHRS, CDR2 YFSETQ, per germline. The CDR3 bases are TGCGCCAGCAGCTTGTGGGTGGACACTGAAGCTTTCTTT. This sequence encodes CASSLWVDTEAFF.

For this clonotype: Sequence at one end of the junction differs from germline and may be a read error. The V gene is TRBV11-2, the J gene TRBJ2-5; D is possibly TRBD1 (6 bases). This CDR3 has 14 amino acids. CDR1 SGHAT and CDR2 FQNNGV come from the germline V gene. The CDR3, as DNA: TGTGCCAGCTCCCAGGGGCGGACACAAGAGACCCAGTGCTTC. Residues: CASSQGRTQETQCF. The full variable domain, in which reference TRBV11-2 and TRBJ2-5 provide the parts outside the CDR3, is EAGVAQSPRYKIIEKRQSVAFWCNPISGHATLYWYQQILGQGPKLLIQFQNNGVVDDSQLPKDRFSAERLKGVDSTLKIQPAKLEDSAVYLCASSQGRTQETQCFGPGTRLLVL.

This clonotype was picked up a small number of times. The chain joins TRBV19 to TRBJ2-2; TRBD1 might be the D (6 bases). CDR1 and CDR2 (germline): LNHDA, SQIVND (reference sequence). The CDR3 has 15 residues. V was trimmed by 4 bases and J by 3 bases, leaving 12 bases between them. CDR3 sequence: CASSTGTPDTGELFF. In DNA form, the CDR3 reads TGTGCCAGTAGTACCGGGACACCGGACACCGGGGAGCTGTTTTTT.

This clonotype occurred a few times. This sequence joins TRBV27 and TRBJ1-1; TRBD1 matches 12 bases. The CDR3 is 16 amino acids. The V segment lost 4 bases and the J segment 2 bases; nucleotides outside the gene matches: 5. CDR1 and CDR2 (germline): MNHEY, SMNVEV (reference sequence). The CDR3 sequence is CASSSGQGAVNTEAFF. CDR3 sequence (DNA): TGTGCCAGCAGTTCGGGACAGGGGGCTGTAAACACTGAAGCTTTCTTT.

This clonotype came up many times. This chain connects TRBV6-6 to TRBJ2-1, with 8 bases identical to TRBD2. Germline values: CDR1 MNHNY, CDR2 SVGAGI (reference sequence). The CDR3 length is 13 residues. J lost 9 bases, V lost 8 bases, and 9 bases had no gene match. As DNA, the CDR3 is TGTGCCAGCTCATATGCCGCGGGGGGTGAGCAGTTCTTC. Protein product: CASSYAAGGEQFF.